This T cell receptor beta chain was captured in a study of T cell changes during pregnancy in multiple sclerosis (dated by TCRdb to about 2019). A note on the overall study: Changes in the T cell repertoire over the course of pregnancy were examined in this study in women with multiple sclerosis.

Library construction relied on the immunoSEQ multiplex PCR assay. TCRdb holds this immuneACCESS table with in-frame rearrangements only. Some clones are missing; in checked studies, unresolved V genes explain under half, and the rest has no known cause. The sample table records about 44,000 clones; around 90% of these occur just once. In total, the top ten clones hold approximately 0.62% of the sample. Worth noting for this clone: What antigen it recognizes has not been identified. The sample holds no much larger clone one base away, and base qualities are not on file.

The sequence was obtained from a female donor with multiple sclerosis, enrolled in a pregnancy study. The sequenced sample was CD4+ T cells from peripheral blood mononuclear cells, obtained in the first trimester of pregnancy.

The sequenced DNA: TGCGCCAGCAATTTACCTCCGGGACAGGGATCGTCCCCGCCGTTAGTGTCCTACGAGCAGTACTTC. This is translated as CASNLPPGQGSSPPLVSYEQYF. The V and J genes are TRBV23-1 and TRBJ2-7; a stretch of 9 junction bases matches TRBD1. TRBV23-1 is sorted into the ORF group, with uncertain function. The CDR3 spans 22 residues, from the cysteine through the phenylalanine. Here the CDR3 DNA is all that survives: 66 bases in frame from base 1. Clipping removes 7 bases from V and 1 base from J, with 29 as the unmatched junction base count.